Below are 8 T cell receptor beta chains sequenced from a single sample in a study of T cell responses to AZD1222 COVID-19 vaccine. Clones were sequenced by immunoSEQ multiplex PCR, and TCRdb holds only the in-frame ones, with some missing. The sample has just over 150,000 clones, roughly nine tenths seen once; the top ten hold 6.9%. The sample here was peripheral blood, taken after recovery from COVID-19. The receptors come from an adult who had recovered from COVID-19.

This clone appeared once. V usage is TRBV13 and J usage is TRBJ2-5, with TRBD2 matching over 8 bases. The CDR3 runs 14 residues. Germline V gene lookup returns CDR1 PRHDT and CDR2 FYEKMQ (reference sequence). The junction had 9 bases not matched to a gene; V was cut back by 5 bases and J by 7 bases. The CDR3 loop is CASSLTGGPGTQYF. The DNA for the CDR3 is TGTGCCAGCAGCCTCACGGGGGGGCCCGGGACCCAGTACTTC.

The J gene is TRBJ1-2, the V gene TRBV7-9, with D possibly TRBD1 on 5 matching bases. Germline assignment: CDR1 SEHNR and CDR2 FQNEAQ (reference sequence). Trimming left V 1 base short and J 5 bases short, with 11 bases between. The CDR3 has 14 amino acids. For the CDR3, the DNA is TGTGCCAGCAGCTTAGTAGGCAGGGAGTATGGCTACACCTTC. Amino acid sequence: CASSLVGREYGYTF.

The V and J genes are TRBV11-2 and TRBJ1-1; 9 nucleotides line up with TRBD1. After removal of 5 bases from V and 5 bases from J, the junction contained 3 bases not matched to a gene. The CDR3 totals 13 residues. Germline V gene data show CDR1 as SGHAT and CDR2 as FQNNGV. In nucleotides, the CDR3 is TGTGCCAGCAGCCCTGACAGGGGGACTGAAGCTTTCTTT. Protein product: CASSPDRGTEAFF.

The DNA for the CDR3 is TGTGCCAGCAGCTCCCTCCAGGCCTACGAGCAGTACTTC. Protein: CASSSLQAYEQYF. The chain has TRBV11-2 and TRBJ2-7; D not resolved. Deletions cut 4 bases from V and 2 bases from J, with 9 bases between. CDR1 is SGHAT, CDR2 FQNNGV, per germline. The CDR3 sequence is 13 residues long. Looking up the rest from reference TRBV11-2 and TRBJ2-7 gives the full variable domain: EAGVAQSPRYKIIEKRQSVAFWCNPISGHATLYWYQQILGQGPKLLIQFQNNGVVDDSQLPKDRFSAERLKGVDSTLKIQPAKLEDSAVYLCASSSLQAYEQYFGPGTRLTVT.

This clone was seen just once. The V gene is TRBV2, the J gene TRBJ2-6; D may be TRBD1 (5 bases). CDR1 and CDR2 (germline): SNHLY, FYNNEI. The V gene lost 9 bases and the J gene lost 0 bases, with 6 bases spanning the gap. The CDR3 runs 13 residues. CDR3 in DNA: TGTGCCAGACAGGTCTCTGGGGCCAACGTCCTGACTTTC. As protein: CARQVSGANVLTF. The full variable domain, with the rest looked up from reference TRBV2 and TRBJ2-6, is EPEVTQTPSHQVTQMGQEVILRCVPISNHLYFYWYRQILGQKVEFLVSFYNNEISEKSEIFDDQFSVERPDGSNFTLKIRSTKLEDSAMYFCARQVSGANVLTFGAGSRLTVL.

The rearrangement links TRBV7-2 to TRBJ1-6; D ambiguous. The CDR3 length is 16 residues. V shed 1 base and J shed 6 bases, with 13 bases lying between them. Germline assignment: CDR1 SGHTA and CDR2 FQGNSA. CDR3 sequence (DNA): TGTGCCAGCAGCTTAGAGGGAGGGCTACCTAATTCACCCCTCCACTTT. Its translation: CASSLEGGLPNSPLHF.

The chain has TRBV5-8 and TRBJ1-4, with a weak D call TRBD1 (5 bases). CDR1 is SGHTS, CDR2 YDEGEE, per germline. This CDR3 region has 16 residues. V lost 0 bases to trimming and J lost 0 bases, with 9 bases between them. CDR3 DNA: TGTGCCAGCAGCTTGGCCTTCAGGGCAACTAATGAAAAACTGTTTTTT. This sequence encodes CASSLAFRATNEKLFF.

J is TRBJ2-2 and V is TRBV11-3, with 14 bases identical to TRBD2. The CDR3 extends over 17 amino acids. In germline, CDR1 is SGHNT, CDR2 YENEEA. V lost 4 bases and J lost 4; bases outside the gene matches: 5. CDR3 DNA: TGTGCCAGCAGCTCGGGACTAGCGGGGGCGGGCACCGGGGAGCTGTTTTTT. Translated: CASSSGLAGAGTGELFF.